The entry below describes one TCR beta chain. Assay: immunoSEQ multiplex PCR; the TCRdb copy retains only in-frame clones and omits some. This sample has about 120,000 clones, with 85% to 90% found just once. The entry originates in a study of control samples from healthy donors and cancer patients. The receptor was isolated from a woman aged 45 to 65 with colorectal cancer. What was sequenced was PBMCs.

This CDR3 is CASTKQGGGETQYF. DNA of the CDR3: TGTGCCAGCACTAAACAGGGTGGGGGAGAGACCCAGTACTTC. The rearrangement joins TRBV28 to TRBJ2-5; weak D call: TRBD1 (6 bases). Germline CDR1 MDHEN, CDR2 SYDVKM. V lost 7 bases to trimming and J lost 4 bases, with 16 bases between them. This CDR3 has 14 amino acids.